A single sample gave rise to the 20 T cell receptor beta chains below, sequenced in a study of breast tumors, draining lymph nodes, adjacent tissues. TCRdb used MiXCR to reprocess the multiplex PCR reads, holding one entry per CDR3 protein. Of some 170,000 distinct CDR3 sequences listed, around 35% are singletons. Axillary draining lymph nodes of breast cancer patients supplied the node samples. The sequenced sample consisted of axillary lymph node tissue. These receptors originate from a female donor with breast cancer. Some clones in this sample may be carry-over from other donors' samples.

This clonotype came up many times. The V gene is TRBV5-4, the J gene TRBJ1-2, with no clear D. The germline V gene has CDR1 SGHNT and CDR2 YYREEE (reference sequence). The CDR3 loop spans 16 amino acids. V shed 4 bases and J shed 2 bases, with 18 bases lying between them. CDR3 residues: CASSPGPPADNYGYTF. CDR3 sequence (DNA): TGTGCCAGCAGCCCAGGTCCGCCGGCTGACAACTATGGCTACACCTTC. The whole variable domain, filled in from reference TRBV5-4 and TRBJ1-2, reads ETGVTQSPTHLIKTRGQQVTLRCSSQSGHNTVSWYQQALGQGPQFIFQYYREEENGRGNFPPRFSGLQFPNYSSELNVNALELDDSALYLCASSPGPPADNYGYTFGSGTRLTVV.

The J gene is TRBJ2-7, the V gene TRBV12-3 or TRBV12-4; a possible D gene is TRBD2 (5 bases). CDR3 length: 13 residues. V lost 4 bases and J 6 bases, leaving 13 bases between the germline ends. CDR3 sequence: CASSYSRGFEQYF. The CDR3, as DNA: TGTGCCAGCAGTTACTCGAGAGGGTTCGAGCAGTACTTC.

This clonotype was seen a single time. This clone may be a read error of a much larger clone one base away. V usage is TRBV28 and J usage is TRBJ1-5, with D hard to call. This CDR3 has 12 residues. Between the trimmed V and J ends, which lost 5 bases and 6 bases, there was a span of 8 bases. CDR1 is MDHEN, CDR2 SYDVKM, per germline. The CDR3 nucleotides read TGTGCCAGCAGTCTCCCTCCTCAGCCCCAGCATTTT. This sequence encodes CASSLPPQPQHF.

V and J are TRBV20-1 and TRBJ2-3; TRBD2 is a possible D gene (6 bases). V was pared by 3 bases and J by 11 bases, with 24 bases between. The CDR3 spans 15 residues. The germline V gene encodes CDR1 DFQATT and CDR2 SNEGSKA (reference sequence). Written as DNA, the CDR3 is TGCAGTGCTAGCCCCGGGACTGAGGGTTACAATGAGCAGTATTTT. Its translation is CSASPGTEGYNEQYF.

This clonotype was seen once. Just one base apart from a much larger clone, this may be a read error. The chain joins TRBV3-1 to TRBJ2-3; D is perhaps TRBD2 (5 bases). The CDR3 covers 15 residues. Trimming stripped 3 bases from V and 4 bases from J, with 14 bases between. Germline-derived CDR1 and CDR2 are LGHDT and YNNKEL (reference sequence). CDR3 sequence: CASSHREREPDTQYF. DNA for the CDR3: TGTGCCAGCAGCCACCGGGAAAGGGAGCCAGATACGCAGTATTTT.

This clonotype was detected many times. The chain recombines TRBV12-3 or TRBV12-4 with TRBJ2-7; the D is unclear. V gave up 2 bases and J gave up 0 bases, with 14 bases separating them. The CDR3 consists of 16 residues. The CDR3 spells CASSLNPGQASYEQYF. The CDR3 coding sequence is TGTGCCAGCAGTTTAAATCCCGGCCAGGCCTCCTACGAGCAGTACTTC.

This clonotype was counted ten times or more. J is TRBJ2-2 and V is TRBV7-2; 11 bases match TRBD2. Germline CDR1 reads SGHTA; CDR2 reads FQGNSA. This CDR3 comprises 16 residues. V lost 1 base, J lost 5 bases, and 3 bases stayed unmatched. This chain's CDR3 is CASSLGLAGWTGELFF. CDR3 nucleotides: TGTGCCAGCAGCTTAGGACTAGCGGGATGGACCGGGGAGCTGTTTTTT.

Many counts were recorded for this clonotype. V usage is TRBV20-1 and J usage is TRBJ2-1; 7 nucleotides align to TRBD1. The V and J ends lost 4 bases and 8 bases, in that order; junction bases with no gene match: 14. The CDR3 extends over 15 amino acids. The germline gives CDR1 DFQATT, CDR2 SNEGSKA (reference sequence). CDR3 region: CSAKPRDSHFHEQFF. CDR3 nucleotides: TGCAGTGCTAAGCCCCGGGACAGTCACTTTCATGAGCAGTTCTTC.

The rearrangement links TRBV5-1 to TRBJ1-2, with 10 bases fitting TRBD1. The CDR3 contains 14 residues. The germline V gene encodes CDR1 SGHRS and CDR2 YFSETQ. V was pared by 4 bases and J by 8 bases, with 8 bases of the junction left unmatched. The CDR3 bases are TGCGCCAGCAGCGCGGGACAGGGGTTGGGGGGCTACACCTTC. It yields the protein CASSAGQGLGGYTF.

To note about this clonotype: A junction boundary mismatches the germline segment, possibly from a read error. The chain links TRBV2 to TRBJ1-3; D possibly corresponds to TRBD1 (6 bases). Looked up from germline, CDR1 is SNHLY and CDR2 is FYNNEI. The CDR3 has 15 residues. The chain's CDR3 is CASGTGQSAGNAIYF. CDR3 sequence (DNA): TGTGCCAGCGGTACCGGACAGAGCGCTGGAAACGCCATATATTTT.

CDR3 nucleotide sequence: TGTGCCACCAGTGACCCTCGTGGGAGCTCTGGGGCCAACGTCCTGACTTTC. Encoded protein: CATSDPRGSSGANVLTF. The chain employs TRBV24-1 and TRBJ2-6; TRBD2 is a possible D gene (5 bases). Trimming stripped 4 bases from V and 0 bases from J, with 12 bases between. The CDR3 runs to 17 residues. Germline V gene data show CDR1 as KGHDR and CDR2 as SFDVKD.

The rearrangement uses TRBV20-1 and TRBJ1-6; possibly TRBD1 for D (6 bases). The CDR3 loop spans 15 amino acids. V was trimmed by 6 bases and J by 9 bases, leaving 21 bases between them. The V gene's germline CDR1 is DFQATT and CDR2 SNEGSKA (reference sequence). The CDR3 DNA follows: TGCAGTGCCATCCCTCTGGACAGTCAGAGTTCACCCCTCCACTTT. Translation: CSAIPLDSQSSPLHF.

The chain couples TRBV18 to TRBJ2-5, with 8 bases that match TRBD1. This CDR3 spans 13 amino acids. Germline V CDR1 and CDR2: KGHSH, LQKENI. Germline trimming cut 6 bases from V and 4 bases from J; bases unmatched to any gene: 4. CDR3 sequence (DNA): TGTGCCAGCTCTTACCAGGGGGCAGAGACCCAGTACTTC. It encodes CASSYQGAETQYF.

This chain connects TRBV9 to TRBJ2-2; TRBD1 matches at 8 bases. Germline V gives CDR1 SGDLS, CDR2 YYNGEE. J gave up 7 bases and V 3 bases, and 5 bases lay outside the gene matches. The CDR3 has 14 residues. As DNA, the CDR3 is TGTGCCAGCAGCGCCACCGGGACAGGCGGGGAGCTGTTTTTT. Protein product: CASSATGTGGELFF.

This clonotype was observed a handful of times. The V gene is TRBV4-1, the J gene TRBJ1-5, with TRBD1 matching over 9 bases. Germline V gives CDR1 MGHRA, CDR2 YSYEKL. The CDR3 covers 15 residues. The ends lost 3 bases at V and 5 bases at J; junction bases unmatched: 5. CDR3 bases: TGCGCCAGCAGCCATGCGGACAGGGGAGATCAGCCCCAGCATTTT. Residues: CASSHADRGDQPQHF.

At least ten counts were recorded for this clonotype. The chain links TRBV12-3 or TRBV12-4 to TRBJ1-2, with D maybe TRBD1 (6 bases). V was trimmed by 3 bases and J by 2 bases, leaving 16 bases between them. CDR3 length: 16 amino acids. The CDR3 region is CASSLGTTTVNYGYTF. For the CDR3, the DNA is TGTGCCAGCAGTTTGGGGACAACTACCGTAAACTATGGCTACACCTTC.

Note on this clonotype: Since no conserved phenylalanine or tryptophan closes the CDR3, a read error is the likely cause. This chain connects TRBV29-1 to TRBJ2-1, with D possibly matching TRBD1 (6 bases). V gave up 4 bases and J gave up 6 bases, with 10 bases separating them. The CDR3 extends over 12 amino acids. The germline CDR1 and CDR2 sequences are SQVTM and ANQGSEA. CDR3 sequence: CSVAWTVNEQFV. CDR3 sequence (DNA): TGCAGCGTTGCCTGGACAGTCAATGAGCAGTTCGTC.

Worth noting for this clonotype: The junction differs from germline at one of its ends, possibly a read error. CDR3 sequence reads: CASSHSIPSGEDHEKLFF. In nucleotides, the CDR3 is TGTGCCAGCAGTCACTCGATCCCATCGGGGGAGGATCATGAAAAACTGTTTTTT. The chain links TRBV6-5 to TRBJ1-4; tentative D call: TRBD1 (5 bases). Germline CDR1 is MNHEY and CDR2 is SVGAGI. CDR3 size: 18 residues.

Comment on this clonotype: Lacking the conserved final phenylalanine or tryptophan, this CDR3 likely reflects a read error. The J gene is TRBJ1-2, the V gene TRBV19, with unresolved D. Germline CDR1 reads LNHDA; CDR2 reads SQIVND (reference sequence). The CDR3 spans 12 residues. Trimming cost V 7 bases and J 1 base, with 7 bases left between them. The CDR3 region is CASIAGNYGYTL. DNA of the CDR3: TGTGCCAGTATTGCGGGTAACTATGGCTACACCCTT.

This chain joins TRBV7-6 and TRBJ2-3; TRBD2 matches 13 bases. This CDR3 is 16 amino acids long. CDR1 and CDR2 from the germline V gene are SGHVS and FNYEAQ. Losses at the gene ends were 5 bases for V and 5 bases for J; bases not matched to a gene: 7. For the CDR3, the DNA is TGTGCCAGCAGCCCCTGGACTAGCGGGAGTGGAGATACGCAGTATTTT. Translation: CASSPWTSGSGDTQYF.